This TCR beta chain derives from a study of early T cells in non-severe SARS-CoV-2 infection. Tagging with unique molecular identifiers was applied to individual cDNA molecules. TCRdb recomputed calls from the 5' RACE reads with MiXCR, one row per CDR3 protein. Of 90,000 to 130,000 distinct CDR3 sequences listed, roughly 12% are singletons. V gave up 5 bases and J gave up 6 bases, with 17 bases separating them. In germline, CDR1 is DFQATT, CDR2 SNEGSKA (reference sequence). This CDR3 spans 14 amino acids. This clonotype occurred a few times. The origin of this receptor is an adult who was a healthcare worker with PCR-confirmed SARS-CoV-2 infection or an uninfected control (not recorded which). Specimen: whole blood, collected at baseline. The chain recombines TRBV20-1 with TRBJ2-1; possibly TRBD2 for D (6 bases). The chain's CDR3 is CSAGGLDSLNEQFF. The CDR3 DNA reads TGCAGTGCTGGGGGACTGGATTCACTCAATGAGCAGTTCTTC.